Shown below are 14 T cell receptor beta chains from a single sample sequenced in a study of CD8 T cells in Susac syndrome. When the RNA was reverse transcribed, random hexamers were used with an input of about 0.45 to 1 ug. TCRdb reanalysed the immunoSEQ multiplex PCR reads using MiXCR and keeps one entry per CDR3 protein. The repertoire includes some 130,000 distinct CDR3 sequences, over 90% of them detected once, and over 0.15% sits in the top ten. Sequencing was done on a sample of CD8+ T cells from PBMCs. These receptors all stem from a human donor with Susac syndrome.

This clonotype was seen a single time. This chain's CDR3 is CSALDRSNYEQYF. In nucleotides, the CDR3 is TGCAGTGCCTTGGACCGATCAAATTACGAGCAGTACTTC. The chain employs TRBV20-1 and TRBJ2-7; no firm D call. Trimming shortened V by 6 bases and J by 4 bases, and 16 bases separated the two germline ends. The CDR3 is made up of 13 amino acids. Germline lookup yields CDR1 DFQATT and CDR2 SNEGSKA (reference sequence).

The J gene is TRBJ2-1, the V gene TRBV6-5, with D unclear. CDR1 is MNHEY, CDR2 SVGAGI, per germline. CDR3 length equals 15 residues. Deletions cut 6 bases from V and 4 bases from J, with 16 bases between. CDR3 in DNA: TGTGCCAGCAGACCCCCCTCAAAGCCGTACAATGAGCAGTTCTTC. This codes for CASRPPSKPYNEQFF.

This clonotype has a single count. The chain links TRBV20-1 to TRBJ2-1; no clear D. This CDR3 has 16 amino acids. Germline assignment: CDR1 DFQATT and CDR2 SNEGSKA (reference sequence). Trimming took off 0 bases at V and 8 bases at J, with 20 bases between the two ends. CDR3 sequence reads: CSARDPLGGEYDEQFF. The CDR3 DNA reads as TGCAGTGCTAGAGACCCCCTCGGCGGCGAGTACGATGAGCAGTTCTTC.

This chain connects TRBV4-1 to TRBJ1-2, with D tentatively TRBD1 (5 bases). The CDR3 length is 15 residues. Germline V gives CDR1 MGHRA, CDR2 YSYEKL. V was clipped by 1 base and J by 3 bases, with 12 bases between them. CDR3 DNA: TGCGCCAGCAGCCAAGGCAGGGTCTCATACTATGGCTACACCTTC. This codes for CASSQGRVSYYGYTF.

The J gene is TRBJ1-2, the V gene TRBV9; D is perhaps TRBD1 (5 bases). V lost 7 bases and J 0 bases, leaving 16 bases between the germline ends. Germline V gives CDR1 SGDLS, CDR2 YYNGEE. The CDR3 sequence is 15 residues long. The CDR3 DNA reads TGTGCCAGCGGAAGGGACGGAACCTCTAACTATGGCTACACCTTC. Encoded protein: CASGRDGTSNYGYTF. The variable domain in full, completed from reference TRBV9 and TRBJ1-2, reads DSGVTQTPKHLITATGQRVTLRCSPRSGDLSVYWYQQSLDQGLQFLIQYYNGEERAKGNILERFSAQQFPDLHSELNLSSLELGDSALYFCASGRDGTSNYGYTFGSGTRLTVV.

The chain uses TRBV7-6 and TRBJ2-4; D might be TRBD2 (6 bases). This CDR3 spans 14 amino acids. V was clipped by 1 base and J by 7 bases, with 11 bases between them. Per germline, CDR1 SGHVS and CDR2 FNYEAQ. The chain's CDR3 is CASSLGGGNNIQYF. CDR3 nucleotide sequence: TGTGCCAGCAGCTTAGGAGGAGGGAACAACATTCAGTACTTC.

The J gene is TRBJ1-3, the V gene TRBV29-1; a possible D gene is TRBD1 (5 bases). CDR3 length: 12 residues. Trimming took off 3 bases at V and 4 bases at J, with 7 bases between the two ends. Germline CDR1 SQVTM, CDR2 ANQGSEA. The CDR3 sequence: CSVDGGGNTIYF. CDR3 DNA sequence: TGCAGCGTTGACGGGGGAGGAAACACCATATATTTT.

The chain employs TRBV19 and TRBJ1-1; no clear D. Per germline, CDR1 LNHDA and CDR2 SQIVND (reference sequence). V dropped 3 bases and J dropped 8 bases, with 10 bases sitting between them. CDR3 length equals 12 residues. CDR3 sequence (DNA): TGTGCCAGTAGTATCGGGGATAACGAAGCTTTCTTT. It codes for CASSIGDNEAFF.

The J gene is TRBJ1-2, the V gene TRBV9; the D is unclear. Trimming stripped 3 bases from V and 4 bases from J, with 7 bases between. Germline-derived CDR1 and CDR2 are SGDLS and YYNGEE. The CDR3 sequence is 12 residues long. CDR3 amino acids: CASSENSYGYTF. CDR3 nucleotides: TGTGCCAGCAGCGAAAACAGCTATGGCTACACCTTC.

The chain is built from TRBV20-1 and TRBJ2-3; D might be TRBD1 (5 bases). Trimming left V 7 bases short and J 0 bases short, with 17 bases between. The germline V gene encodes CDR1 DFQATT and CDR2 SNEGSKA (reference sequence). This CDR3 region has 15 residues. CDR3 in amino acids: CSGSGAEISTDTQYF. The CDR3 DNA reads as TGCAGTGGCAGTGGGGCCGAGATTAGCACAGATACGCAGTATTTT.

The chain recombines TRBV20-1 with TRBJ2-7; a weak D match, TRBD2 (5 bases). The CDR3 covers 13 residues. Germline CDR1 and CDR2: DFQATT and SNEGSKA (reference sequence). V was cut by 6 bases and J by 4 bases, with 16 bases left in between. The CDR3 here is CSAVGSLGYEQYF. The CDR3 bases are TGCAGTGCCGTGGGGAGTCTGGGATACGAGCAGTACTTC.

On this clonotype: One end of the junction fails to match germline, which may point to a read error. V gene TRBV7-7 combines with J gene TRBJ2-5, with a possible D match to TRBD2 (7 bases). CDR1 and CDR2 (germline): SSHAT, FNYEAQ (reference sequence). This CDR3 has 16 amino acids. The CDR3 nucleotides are TGTGCTAGCAGCTTAGGCGGAGGGGGGGATAGAGAGACCCAGTACTTC. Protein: CASSLGGGGDRETQYF.

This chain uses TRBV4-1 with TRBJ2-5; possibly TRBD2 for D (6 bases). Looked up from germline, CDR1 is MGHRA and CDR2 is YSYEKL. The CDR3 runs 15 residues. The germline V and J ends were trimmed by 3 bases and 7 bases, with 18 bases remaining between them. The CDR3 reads CASSQTWGGRGTQYF. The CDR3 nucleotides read TGCGCCAGCAGCCAGACGTGGGGAGGACGGGGGACCCAGTACTTC.

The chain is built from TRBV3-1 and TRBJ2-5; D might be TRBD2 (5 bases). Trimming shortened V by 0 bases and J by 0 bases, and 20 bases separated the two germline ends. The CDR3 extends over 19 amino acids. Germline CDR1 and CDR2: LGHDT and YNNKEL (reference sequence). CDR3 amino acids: CASSQDLVPSGAHQETQYF. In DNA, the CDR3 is TGTGCCAGCAGCCAAGATCTGGTGCCGAGCGGAGCACACCAAGAGACCCAGTACTTC.